Listed below are T cell receptor beta chains from one sample, sequenced in a study of cytomegalovirus exposure and HLA in healthy donors. Sequencing used immunoSEQ multiplex PCR; TCRdb keeps in-frame clones, though not all of them. The repertoire includes about 200,000 clones, 70% to 80% of them detected once, and 1.5% to 1.7% sits in the top ten. The sample taken for sequencing was PBMCs. The receptors were sampled from a girl between 5 and 17 years old in good health and CMV-seropositive. Each CDR3 is given with its conserved first and last residue. A D gene is named only where the DNA matches it firmly.

D gene | J gene | CDR3 length | V gene | CDR3 DNA | CDR3 protein
TRBD2 | TRBJ2-1 | 15 | TRBV6-6 | TGTGCCAGCAGTTACGAGCGGGACCCCGGGAATGAGCAGTTCTTC | CASSYERDPGNEQFF
TRBD2 | TRBJ2-7 | 15 | TRBV4-3 | TGCGCCAGCAGCCAAGGACTAGCGGGCTCCTACGAGCAGTACTTC | CASSQGLAGSYEQYF
TRBD1 | TRBJ2-5 | 16 | TRBV12-5 | TGTGCTAGTGGTTTGTGGACAGGGAGTCTCCGAGAGACCCAGTACTTC | CASGLWTGSLRETQYF
. | TRBJ2-7 | 13 | TRBV7-2 | TGTGCCAGCAGCTCCGGACTCTTGGGTGAGCAGTACTTC | CASSSGLLGEQYF
TRBD1 | TRBJ1-2 | 16 | TRBV5-6 | TGTGCCAGCAGCTTAGGACAGGGGGTAGCTGTTTATGGCTACACCTTC | CASSLGQGVAVYGYTF
TRBD1 | TRBJ1-2 | 13 | TRBV27 | TGTGCCAGCAGGGAAATTGACAGGGGTGGCTACACCTTC | CASREIDRGGYTF
. | TRBJ2-1 | 15 | TRBV6-1 | TGTGCCAGCAGTGAAGCCTTACAGGGGGGGTGGGAGCAGTTCTTC | CASSEALQGGWEQFF
. | TRBJ1-1 | 15 | TRBV7-2 | TGTGCCAGCAGCTTAAGGGTCGGCGGGGGCACTGAAGCTTTCTTT | CASSLRVGGGTEAFF
TRBD2 | TRBJ2-3 | 17 | TRBV9 | TGTGCCAGCAGCGTTCAAGCGGGGGGGGCGGACACAGATACGCAGTATTTT | CASSVQAGGADTDTQYF
. | TRBJ1-2 | 12 | TRBV9 | TGTGCCACCCCCCCCACGGGAGATGGCTACACCTTC | CATPPTGDGYTF